One TCR beta chain is described in this entry. These data belong to a study of blood T cell repertoires in COVID-19. Measured with immunoSEQ multiplex PCR; TCRdb has only the in-frame clones, and not every one. Altogether about 18,000 clones are present, about nine tenths being singletons, with the ten largest covering 7.2%. The V end was cut by 6 bases, the J end by 2 bases, with 14 bases between. CDR1 MGHDK and CDR2 SYGVNS come from the germline V gene. CDR3 length equals 15 residues. The clonotype originates from a human donor in a cohort sampled during active COVID-19. The chain joins TRBV25-1 to TRBJ1-3; D is uncertain. The material sequenced was peripheral blood. The CDR3 region is CASSSSGLAGNTIYF. The CDR3 DNA reads TGTGCCAGCAGCTCGAGCGGACTCGCTGGAAACACCATATATTTT.